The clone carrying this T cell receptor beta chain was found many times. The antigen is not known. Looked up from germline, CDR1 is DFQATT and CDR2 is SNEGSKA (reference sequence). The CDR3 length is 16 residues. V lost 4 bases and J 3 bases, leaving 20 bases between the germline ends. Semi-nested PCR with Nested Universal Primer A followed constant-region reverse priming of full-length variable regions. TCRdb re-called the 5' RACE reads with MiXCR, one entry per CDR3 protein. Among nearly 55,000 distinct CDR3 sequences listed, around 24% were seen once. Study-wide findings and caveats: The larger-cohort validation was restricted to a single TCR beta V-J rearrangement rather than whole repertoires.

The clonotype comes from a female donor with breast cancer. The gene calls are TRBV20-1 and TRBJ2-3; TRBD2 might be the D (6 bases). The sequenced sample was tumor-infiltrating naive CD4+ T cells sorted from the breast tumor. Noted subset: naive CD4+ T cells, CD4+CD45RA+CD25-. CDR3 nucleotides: TGCAGTGCTAATCCCCCCCAGGCGGGGATAACAGATACGCAGTATTTT. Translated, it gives CSANPPQAGITDTQYF.